A single sample gave rise to the 11 T cell receptor beta chains below, sequenced in a study of blood T cell repertoires in COVID-19. TCRdb's table, derived via immunoSEQ multiplex PCR, lists solely in-frame clones and lacks some. The table lists 25,000 to 35,000 clones, approximately 75% of them singletons. The sequenced sample consisted of peripheral blood. The receptors originated from a boy younger than 10 with active or convalescent COVID-19.

Sample share makes this clone medium-sized (0.01 to 0.1%). V gene TRBV19 combines with J gene TRBJ2-7, with 10 bases identical to TRBD2. Germline-derived CDR1 and CDR2 are LNHDA and SQIVND (reference sequence). The CDR3 spans 14 residues. Trimming took 5 bases from V and 0 from J; bases not matched to a gene: 1. Here the CDR3 DNA reads TGTGCCAGTAGTGCTAGCGGGGGCTCCTACGAGCAGTACTTC. Translated, it gives CASSASGGSYEQYF.

The J gene is TRBJ1-2, the V gene TRBV18; possible D gene TRBD1, 6 bases. From germline, CDR1 is KGHSH and CDR2 LQKENI. CDR3 length equals 14 residues. Trimming pared 2 bases from V and 2 bases from J, leaving 9 bases between. CDR3 amino acids: CASSPGGGNYGYTF. The CDR3 DNA reads as TGTGCCAGCTCACCAGGGGGCGGAAACTATGGCTACACCTTC. The variable domain in full, with the rest retrieved from reference TRBV18 and TRBJ1-2, is NAGVMQNPRHLVRRRGQEARLRCSPMKGHSHVYWYRQLPEEGLKFMVYLQKENIIDESGMPKERFSAEFPKEGPSILRIQQVVRGDSAAYFCASSPGGGNYGYTFGSGTRLTVV.

This chain uses TRBV19 with TRBJ1-5, with D perhaps TRBD1 (5 bases). Per germline, CDR1 LNHDA and CDR2 SQIVND (reference sequence). Trimming took 4 bases from V and 0 from J, leaving 13 bases between them. The CDR3 loop spans 16 amino acids. CDR3 nucleotides: TGTGCCAGTAGTAACAGGCCCTCTTATAGCAATCAGCCCCAGCATTTT. Translation gives CASSNRPSYSNQPQHF.

Only a few counts were recorded for this clone. The gene calls are TRBV27 and TRBJ1-2, with 10 positions matching TRBD1. This CDR3 comprises 17 residues. Germline-derived CDR1 and CDR2 are MNHEY and SMNVEV (reference sequence). V dropped 5 bases and J dropped 0; count of bases not matched to a gene: 9. CDR3 sequence (DNA): TGTGCCAGCAGTCCTCGGACAGGGGGGATGACTAACTATGGCTACACCTTC. Its protein product is CASSPRTGGMTNYGYTF.

V gene TRBV11-2 combines with J gene TRBJ1-6; no reliable D call. Germline V gene data show CDR1 as SGHAT and CDR2 as FQNNGV. The CDR3 contains 15 residues. V gave up 5 bases and J gave up 9 bases, with 17 bases separating them. The CDR3 region has the DNA TGTGCCAGCAGCAACCGACTCGGAGGAGGTTCACCCCTCCACTTT. It codes for CASSNRLGGGSPLHF.

J is TRBJ1-5 and V is TRBV5-6; D not resolved. The CDR3 is 13 amino acids. The V gene lost 4 bases and the J gene lost 5 bases, with 10 bases spanning the gap. Germline V gene lookup returns CDR1 SGHDT and CDR2 YYEEEE. The chain's CDR3 is CASSTPGDQPQHF. CDR3 bases: TGTGCCAGCAGCACCCCGGGAGATCAGCCCCAGCATTTT.

This chain joins TRBV14 and TRBJ2-1; TRBD2 agrees at 11 bases. This CDR3 spans 12 amino acids. The V and J ends lost 3 bases and 16 bases, in that order; junction bases with no gene match: 5. Germline V gives CDR1 SGHDN, CDR2 FVKESK. CDR3: CASSHGLAGVFF. For the CDR3, the DNA is TGTGCCAGCAGCCACGGACTAGCGGGCGTATTCTTC. The whole variable domain, filled in from reference TRBV14 and TRBJ2-1, reads EAGVTQFPSHSVIEKGQTVTLRCDPISGHDNLYWYRRVMGKEIKFLLHFVKESKQDESGMPNNRFLAERTGGTYSTLKVQPAELEDSGVYFCASSHGLAGVFFGPGTRLTVL.

This chain connects TRBV7-3 to TRBJ2-3; D is unresolved. The V gene's germline CDR1 is SGHTA and CDR2 FQGTGA. The CDR3 totals 13 residues. Deletions cut 5 bases from V and 2 bases from J, with 8 bases between. In DNA, the CDR3 is TGTGCCAGCAGCCCCGGTTCCACAGATACGCAGTATTTT. This codes for CASSPGSTDTQYF.

This clone was seen only a few times. This sequence joins TRBV7-2 and TRBJ2-1; D call uncertain. Trimming cost V 4 bases and J 4 bases, with 14 bases left between them. CDR1 is SGHTA and CDR2 is FQGNSA in the germline V gene. CDR3 length equals 15 residues. In DNA, the CDR3 is TGTGCCAGCAGCTCTAGGTCTAACGCTTACAATGAGCAGTTCTTC. It yields the protein CASSSRSNAYNEQFF.

V gene TRBV10-2 combines with J gene TRBJ1-1; D is unresolved. This CDR3 is built from 12 residues. V gave up 5 bases and J gave up 5 bases, with 9 bases separating them. The V gene's germline CDR1 is WSHSY and CDR2 SAAADI. The CDR3 spells CASSRPETEAFF. The DNA for the CDR3 is TGCGCCAGCAGTCGACCGGAGACTGAAGCTTTCTTT.

V usage is TRBV7-2 and J usage is TRBJ2-5; a possible D gene is TRBD2 (6 bases). Deletions cut 2 bases from V and 2 bases from J, with 9 bases between. The CDR3 is 14 amino acids. The germline gives CDR1 SGHTA, CDR2 FQGNSA. Here the CDR3 reads CASSLKGRQETQYF. DNA of the CDR3: TGTGCCAGCAGCTTAAAAGGGAGGCAAGAGACCCAGTACTTC.